This T cell receptor (beta chain) was identified during a study of blood T cell repertoires in COVID-19. Study background: Spain, Italy and the United States supplied samples that represented acute and convalescent COVID-19.

Trimming removed 4 bases at V and 3 bases at J, with 16 bases between. This CDR3 is 16 amino acids long. Germline values: CDR1 LNHDA, CDR2 SQIVND (reference sequence). Authors' processing steps: The authors estimated nucleated cell counts from reference gene primer amplification. Here immunoSEQ multiplex PCR was the method, and the copy in TCRdb shows in-frame clones only, minus some. Clonal size and the V and J genes are those of that table, whereas D and trimming came from the DNA. The repertoire holds around 370,000 clones, about nine tenths seen once, with around 6% in the top ten. Material: peripheral blood. The TCR comes from a woman in her forties or fifties with COVID-19, enrolled during active disease. This chain connects TRBV19 to TRBJ2-1, with a possible D match to TRBD2 (6 bases). CDR3 DNA sequence: TGTGCCAGTAGTAACGGGGACTTTGGAGTCTACAATGAGCAGTTCTTC. This gives the protein CASSNGDFGVYNEQFF.